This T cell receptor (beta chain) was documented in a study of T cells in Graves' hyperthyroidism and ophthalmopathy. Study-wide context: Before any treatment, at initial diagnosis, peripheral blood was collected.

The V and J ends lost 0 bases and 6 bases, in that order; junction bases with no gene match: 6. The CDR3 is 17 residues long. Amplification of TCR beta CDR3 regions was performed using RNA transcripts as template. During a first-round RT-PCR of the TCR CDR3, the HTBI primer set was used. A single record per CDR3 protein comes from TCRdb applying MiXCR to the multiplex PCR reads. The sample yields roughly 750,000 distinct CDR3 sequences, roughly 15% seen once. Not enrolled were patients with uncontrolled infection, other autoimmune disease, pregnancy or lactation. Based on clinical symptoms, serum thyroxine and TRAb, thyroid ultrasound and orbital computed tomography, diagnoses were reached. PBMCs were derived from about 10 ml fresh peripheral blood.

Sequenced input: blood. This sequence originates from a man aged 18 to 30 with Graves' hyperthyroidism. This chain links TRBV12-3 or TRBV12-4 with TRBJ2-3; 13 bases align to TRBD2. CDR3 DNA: TGTGCCAGCAGTTTAGCCCAAGGACTAGCGGGAGAGGATACGCAGTATTTT. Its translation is CASSLAQGLAGEDTQYF.